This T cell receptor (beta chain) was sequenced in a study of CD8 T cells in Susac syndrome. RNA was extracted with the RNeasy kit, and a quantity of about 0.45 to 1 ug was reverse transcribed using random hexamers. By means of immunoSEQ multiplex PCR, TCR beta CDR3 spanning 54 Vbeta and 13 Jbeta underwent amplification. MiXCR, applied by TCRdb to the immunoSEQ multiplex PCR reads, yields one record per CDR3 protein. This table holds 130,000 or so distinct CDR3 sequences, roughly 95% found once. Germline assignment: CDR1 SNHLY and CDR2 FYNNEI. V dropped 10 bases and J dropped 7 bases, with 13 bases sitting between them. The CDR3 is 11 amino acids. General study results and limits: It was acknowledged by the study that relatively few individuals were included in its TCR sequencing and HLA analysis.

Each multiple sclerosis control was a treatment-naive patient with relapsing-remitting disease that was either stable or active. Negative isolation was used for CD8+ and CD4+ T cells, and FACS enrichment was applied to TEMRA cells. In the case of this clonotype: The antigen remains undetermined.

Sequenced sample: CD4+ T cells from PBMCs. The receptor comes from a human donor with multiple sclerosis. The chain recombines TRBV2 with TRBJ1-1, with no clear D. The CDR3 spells CATRAGSEAFF. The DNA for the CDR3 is TGTGCCACAAGGGCGGGGAGTGAAGCTTTCTTT.